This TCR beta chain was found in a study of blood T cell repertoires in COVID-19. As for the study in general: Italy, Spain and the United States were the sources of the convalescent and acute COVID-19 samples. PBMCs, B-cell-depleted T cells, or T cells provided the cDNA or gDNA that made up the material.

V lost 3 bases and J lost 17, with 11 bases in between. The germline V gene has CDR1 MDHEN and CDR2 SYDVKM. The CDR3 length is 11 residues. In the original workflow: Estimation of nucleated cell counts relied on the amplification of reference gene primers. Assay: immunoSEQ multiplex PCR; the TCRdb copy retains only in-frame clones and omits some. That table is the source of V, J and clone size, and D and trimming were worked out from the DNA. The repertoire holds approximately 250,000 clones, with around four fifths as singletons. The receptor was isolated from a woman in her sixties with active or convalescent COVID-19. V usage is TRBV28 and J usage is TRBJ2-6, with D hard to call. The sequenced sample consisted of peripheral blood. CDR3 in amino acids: CASSFGLGLTF. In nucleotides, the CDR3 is TGTGCCAGCAGTTTCGGCCTCGGGTTGACTTTC.